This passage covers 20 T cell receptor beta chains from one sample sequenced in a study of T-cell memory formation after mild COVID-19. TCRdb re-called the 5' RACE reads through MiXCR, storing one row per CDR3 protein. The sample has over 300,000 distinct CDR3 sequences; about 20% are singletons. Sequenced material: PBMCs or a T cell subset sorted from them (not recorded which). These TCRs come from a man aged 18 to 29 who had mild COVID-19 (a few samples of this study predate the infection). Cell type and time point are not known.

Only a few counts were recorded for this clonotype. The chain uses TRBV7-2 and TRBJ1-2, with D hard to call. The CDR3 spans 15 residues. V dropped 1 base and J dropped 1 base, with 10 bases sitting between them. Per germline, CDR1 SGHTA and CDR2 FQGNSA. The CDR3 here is CASSLVRGNNYGYTF. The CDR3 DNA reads TGTGCCAGCAGCTTAGTGCGTGGAAATAACTATGGCTACACCTTC.

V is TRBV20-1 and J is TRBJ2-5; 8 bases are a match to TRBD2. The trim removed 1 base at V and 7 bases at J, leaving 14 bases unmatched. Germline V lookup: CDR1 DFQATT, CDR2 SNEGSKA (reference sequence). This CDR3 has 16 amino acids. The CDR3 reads CSARAPTGGLVGTQYF. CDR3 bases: TGCAGTGCTAGAGCCCCAACGGGGGGGCTGGTAGGGACCCAGTACTTC.

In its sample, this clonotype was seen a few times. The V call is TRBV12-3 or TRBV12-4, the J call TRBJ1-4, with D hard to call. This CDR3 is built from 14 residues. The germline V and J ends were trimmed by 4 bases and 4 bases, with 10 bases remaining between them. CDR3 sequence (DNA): TGTGCCAGCAGTTCGTGGGGAAATAATGAAAAACTGTTTTTT. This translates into CASSSWGNNEKLFF.

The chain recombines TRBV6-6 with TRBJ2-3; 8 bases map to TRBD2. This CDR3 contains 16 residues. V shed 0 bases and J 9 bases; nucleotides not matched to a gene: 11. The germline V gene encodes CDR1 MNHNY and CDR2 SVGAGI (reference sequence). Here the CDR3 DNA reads TGTGCCAGCAGTTACTCGACAGCGGGGGCTCTAAGCACGCAGTATTTT. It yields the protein CASSYSTAGALSTQYF.

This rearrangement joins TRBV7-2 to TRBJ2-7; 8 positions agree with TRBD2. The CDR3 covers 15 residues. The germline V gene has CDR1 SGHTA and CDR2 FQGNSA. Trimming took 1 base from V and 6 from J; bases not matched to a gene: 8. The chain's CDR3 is CASSLDIAGPREQYF. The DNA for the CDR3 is TGTGCCAGCAGCTTAGATATAGCGGGGCCGCGCGAGCAGTACTTC.

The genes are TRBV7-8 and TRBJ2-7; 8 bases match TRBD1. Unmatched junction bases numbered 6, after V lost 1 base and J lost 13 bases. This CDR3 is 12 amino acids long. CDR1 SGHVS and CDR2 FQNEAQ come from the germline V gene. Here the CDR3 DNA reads TGTGCCAGCAGCTTAGTAGAGACAGGGGCCTACTTC. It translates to CASSLVETGAYF.

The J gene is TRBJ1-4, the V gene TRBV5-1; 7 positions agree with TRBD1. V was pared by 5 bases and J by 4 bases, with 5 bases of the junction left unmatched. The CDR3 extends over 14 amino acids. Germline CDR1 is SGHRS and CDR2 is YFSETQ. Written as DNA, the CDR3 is TGCGCCAGCAGACCTCAGGGGGGTAATGAAAAACTGTTTTTT. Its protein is CASRPQGGNEKLFF.

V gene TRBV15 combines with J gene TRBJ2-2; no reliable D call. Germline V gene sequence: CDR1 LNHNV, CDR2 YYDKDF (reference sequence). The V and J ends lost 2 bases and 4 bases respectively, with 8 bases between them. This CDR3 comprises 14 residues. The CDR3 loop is CATSRLSSTGELFF. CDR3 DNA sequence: TGTGCCACCAGCAGACTCAGTTCCACCGGGGAGCTGTTTTTT.

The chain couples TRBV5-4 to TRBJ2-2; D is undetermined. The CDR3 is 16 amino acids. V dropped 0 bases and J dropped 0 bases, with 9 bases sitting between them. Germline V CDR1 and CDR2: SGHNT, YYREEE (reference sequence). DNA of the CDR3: TGTGCCAGCAGCTTGGACCGGGCTACGAACACCGGGGAGCTGTTTTTT. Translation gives CASSLDRATNTGELFF. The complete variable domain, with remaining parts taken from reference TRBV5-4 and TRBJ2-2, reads ETGVTQSPTHLIKTRGQQVTLRCSSQSGHNTVSWYQQALGQGPQFIFQYYREEENGRGNFPPRFSGLQFPNYSSELNVNALELDDSALYLCASSLDRATNTGELFFGEGSRLTVL.

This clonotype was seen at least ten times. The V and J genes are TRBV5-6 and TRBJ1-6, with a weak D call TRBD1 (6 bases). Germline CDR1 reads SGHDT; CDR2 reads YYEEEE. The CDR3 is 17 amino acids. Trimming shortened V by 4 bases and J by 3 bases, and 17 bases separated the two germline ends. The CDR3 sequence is CASSLRDRRLYNSPLHF. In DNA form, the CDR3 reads TGTGCCAGCAGCCTTAGAGACAGGAGACTCTATAATTCACCCCTCCACTTT.

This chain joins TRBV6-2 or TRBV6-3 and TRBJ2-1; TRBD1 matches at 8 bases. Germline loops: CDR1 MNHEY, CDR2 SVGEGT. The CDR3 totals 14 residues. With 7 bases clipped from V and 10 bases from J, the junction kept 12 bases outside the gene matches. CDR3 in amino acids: CASKGTGRPGEQFF. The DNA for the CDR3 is TGTGCCAGCAAAGGGACAGGCCGCCCTGGGGAGCAGTTCTTC.

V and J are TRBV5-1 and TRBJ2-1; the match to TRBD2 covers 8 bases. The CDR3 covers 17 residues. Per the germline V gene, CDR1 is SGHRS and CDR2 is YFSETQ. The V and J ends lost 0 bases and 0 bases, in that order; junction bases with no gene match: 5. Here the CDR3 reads CASSLDPAGGSYNEQFF. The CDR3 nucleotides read TGCGCCAGCAGCTTGGACCCCGCGGGGGGCTCCTACAATGAGCAGTTCTTC.

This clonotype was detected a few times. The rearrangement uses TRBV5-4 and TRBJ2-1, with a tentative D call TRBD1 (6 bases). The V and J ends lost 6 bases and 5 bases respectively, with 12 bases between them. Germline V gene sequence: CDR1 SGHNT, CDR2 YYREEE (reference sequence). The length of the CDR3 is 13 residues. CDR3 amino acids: CASTLGQNNEQFF. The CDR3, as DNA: TGTGCCAGCACCCTCGGACAGAACAATGAGCAGTTCTTC.

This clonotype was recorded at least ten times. In nucleotides, the CDR3 is TGTGCCAGCAGCGTAGATTACAATGAGCAGTTCTTC. As protein: CASSVDYNEQFF. This sequence joins TRBV9 and TRBJ2-1; D not resolved. The germline V gene encodes CDR1 SGDLS and CDR2 YYNGEE. This CDR3 is 12 amino acids long. V was cut by 0 bases and J by 4 bases, with 2 bases left in between.

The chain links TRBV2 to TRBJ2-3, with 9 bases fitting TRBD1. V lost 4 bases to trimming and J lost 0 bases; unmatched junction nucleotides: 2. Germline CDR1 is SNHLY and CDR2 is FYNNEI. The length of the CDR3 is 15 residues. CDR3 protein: CASSGTGASTDTQYF. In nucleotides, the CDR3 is TGTGCCAGCAGTGGGACAGGGGCTAGCACAGATACGCAGTATTTT.

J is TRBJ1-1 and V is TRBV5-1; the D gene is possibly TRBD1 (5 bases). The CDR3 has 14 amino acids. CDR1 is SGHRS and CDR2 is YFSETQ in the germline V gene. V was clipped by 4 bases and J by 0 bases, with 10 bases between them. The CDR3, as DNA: TGCGCCAGCAGCGGGAGGGGACTGAACACTGAAGCTTTCTTT. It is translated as CASSGRGLNTEAFF.

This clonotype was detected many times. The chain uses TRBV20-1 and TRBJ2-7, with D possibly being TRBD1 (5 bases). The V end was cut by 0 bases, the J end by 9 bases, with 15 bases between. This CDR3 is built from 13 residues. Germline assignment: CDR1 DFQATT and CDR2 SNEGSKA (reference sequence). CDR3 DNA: TGCAGTGCTAGAGATCCGGCAGGGCTGGGGCAGTACTTC. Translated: CSARDPAGLGQYF.

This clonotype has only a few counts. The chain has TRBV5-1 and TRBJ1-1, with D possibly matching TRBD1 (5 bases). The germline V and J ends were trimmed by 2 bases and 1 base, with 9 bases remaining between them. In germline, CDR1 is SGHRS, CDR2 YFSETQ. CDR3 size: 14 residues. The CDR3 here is CASSFEQENTEAFF. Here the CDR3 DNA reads TGCGCCAGCAGCTTCGAACAGGAGAACACTGAAGCTTTCTTT.

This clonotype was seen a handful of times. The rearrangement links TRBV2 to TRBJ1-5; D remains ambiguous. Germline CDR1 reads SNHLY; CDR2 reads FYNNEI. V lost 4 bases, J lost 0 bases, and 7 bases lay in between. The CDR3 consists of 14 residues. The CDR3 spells CASSGGYSNQPQHF. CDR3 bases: TGTGCCAGCAGTGGTGGATATAGCAATCAGCCCCAGCATTTT. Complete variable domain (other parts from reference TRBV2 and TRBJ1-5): EPEVTQTPSHQVTQMGQEVILRCVPISNHLYFYWYRQILGQKVEFLVSFYNNEISEKSEIFDDQFSVERPDGSNFTLKIRSTKLEDSAMYFCASSGGYSNQPQHFGDGTRLSIL.

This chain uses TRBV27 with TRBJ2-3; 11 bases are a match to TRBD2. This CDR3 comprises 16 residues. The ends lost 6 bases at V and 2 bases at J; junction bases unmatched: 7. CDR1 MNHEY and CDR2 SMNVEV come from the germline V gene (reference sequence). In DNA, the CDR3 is TGTGCCAGCAGAATAGCGGGGGGGGCTTACACAGATACGCAGTATTTT. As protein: CASRIAGGAYTDTQYF.